This T cell receptor (beta chain) was captured in a study of monozygotic twins with inflammatory bowel disease. CDR3 length equals 12 residues. Germline CDR1 is LNHDA and CDR2 is SQIVND (reference sequence). For every TCR library, approximately 3,300 ng of total RNA was used. Researchers used template switching to add UMIs featuring a 6-nucleotide sample barcode. TCRdb reprocessed the 5' RACE reads, with one entry per CDR3 protein and no DNA. Its table lists about 450,000 distinct CDR3 sequences. The sample consisted of blood. The chain recombines TRBV19 with TRBJ1-5. This TCR was sampled from a human donor with ulcerative colitis or Crohn's disease, or a healthy co-twin of an affected twin (not recorded which). CDR3 region: CASSFYYQPQHF.